The clone carrying this TCR beta chain was counted only a few times. The antigen remains unidentified. The ends were cut back, 2 bases at V and 2 bases at J, with 13 bases in the middle. The CDR3 covers 15 residues. From germline, CDR1 is SGHTS and CDR2 YDEGEE. Time point denoted: persistent/refractory GD, antithyroid drugs over 5 years with positive TRAb. PBMC RNA served as the TCR library source. Arm-PCR of CDR3 regions with iRepertoire HTBI primers generated TCR beta libraries. Via MiXCR, TCRdb re-called the multiplex PCR reads, giving one row per CDR3 protein. The repertoire holds 300,000 to 350,000 distinct CDR3 sequences, with about 19% as singletons. The data belong to a study of regulatory T cells in long-lasting Graves disease. Study-wide results and caveats: Persistent disease exhibited a predilection for TRBV28, TRBJ1-2 and TRBJ2-5.

The source is a female donor with Graves disease. V and J are TRBV5-8 and TRBJ1-2; tentative D call: TRBD1 (5 bases). The sample in question was peripheral blood mononuclear cells (PBMCs), obtained when the disease was refractory, from a patient treated with antithyroid drugs. The CDR3 protein is CASSFFPGRNYGYTF. The CDR3 nucleotides read TGTGCCAGCAGCTTTTTTCCGGGACGGAACTATGGCTACACCTTC.